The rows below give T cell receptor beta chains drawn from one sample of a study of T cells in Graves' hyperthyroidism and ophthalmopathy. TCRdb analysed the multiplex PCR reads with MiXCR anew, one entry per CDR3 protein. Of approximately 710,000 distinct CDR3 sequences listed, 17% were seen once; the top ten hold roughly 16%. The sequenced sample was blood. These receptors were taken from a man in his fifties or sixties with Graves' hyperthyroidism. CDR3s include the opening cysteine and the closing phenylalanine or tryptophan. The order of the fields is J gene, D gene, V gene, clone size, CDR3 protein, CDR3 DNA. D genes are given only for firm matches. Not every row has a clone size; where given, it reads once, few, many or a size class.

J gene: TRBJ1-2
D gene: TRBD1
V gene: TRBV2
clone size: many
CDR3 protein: CASSTETGSYGYTF
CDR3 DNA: TGTGCCAGCAGTACTGAGACAGGGAGCTATGGCTACACCTTC

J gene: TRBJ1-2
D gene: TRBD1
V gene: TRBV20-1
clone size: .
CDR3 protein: CSARDRTGPSYGYTF
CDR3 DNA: TGCAGTGCTAGAGATAGGACAGGACCCAGCTATGGCTACACCTTC

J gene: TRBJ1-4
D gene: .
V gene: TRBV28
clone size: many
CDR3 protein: CASSPRQFREKLFF
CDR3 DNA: TGTGCCAGCAGTCCAAGACAGTTCAGGGAAAAACTGTTTTTT

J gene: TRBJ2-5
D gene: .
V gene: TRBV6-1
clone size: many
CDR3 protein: CASSQGRGTLETQYF
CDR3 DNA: TGTGCCAGCAGTCAAGGTCGGGGGACGTTAGAGACCCAGTACTTC

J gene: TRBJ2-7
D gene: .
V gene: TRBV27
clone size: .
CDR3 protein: CASSTGLWYNEQYF
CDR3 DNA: TGTGCCAGCAGTACGGGGTTGTGGTACAATGAGCAGTACTTC

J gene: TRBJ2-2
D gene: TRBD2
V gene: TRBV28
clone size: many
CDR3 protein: CASSFAGEGTGELFF
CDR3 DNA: TGTGCCAGCAGTTTCGCGGGAGAAGGGACCGGGGAGCTGTTTTTT

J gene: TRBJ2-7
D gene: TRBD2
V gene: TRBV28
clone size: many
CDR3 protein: CASGLAGVYEQYF
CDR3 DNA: TGTGCCAGCGGACTAGCGGGAGTCTACGAGCAGTACTTC

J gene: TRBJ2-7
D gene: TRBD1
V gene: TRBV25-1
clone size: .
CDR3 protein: CASSEIGQGFYGSSYNEQYF
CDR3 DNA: TGTGCCAGCAGTGAAATCGGACAGGGGTTTTACGGGAGCTCCTACAATGAGCAGTACTTC

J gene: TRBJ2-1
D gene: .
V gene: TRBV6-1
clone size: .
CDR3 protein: CASSDESSYNEQFF
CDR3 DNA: TGTGCCAGCAGTGACGAAAGCTCCTACAATGAGCAGTTCTTC

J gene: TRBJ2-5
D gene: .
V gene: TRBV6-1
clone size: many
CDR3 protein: CACLAGGQETQYF
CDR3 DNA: TGTGCCTGTCTGGCAGGCGGACAAGAGACCCAGTACTTC

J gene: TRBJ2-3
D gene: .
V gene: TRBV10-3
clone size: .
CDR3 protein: CAISEGDRADTQYF
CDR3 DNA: TGTGCCATCAGTGAGGGGGACCGCGCTGATACGCAGTATTTT

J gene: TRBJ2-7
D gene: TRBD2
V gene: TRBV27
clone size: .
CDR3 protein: CASSLSASGYYEQYF
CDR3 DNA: TGTGCCAGCAGTTTATCAGCTAGCGGATACTACGAGCAGTACTTC

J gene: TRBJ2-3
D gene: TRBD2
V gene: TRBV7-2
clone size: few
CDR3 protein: CASSVTSGSTDTQYF
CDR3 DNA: TGTGCCAGCAGCGTTACTAGCGGGAGCACAGATACGCAGTATTTT

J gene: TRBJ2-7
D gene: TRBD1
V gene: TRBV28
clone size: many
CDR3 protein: CASSLTGQNYEQYF
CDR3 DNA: TGTGCCAGCAGTTTAACGGGACAGAACTACGAGCAGTACTTC

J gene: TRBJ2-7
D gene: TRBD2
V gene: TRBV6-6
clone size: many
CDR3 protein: CASSYSASGFSREQYF
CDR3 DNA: TGTGCCAGCAGTTACTCGGCTAGCGGCTTCTCTAGGGAGCAGTACTTC

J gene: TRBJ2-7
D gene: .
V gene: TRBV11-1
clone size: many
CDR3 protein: CASSEASAGSYEQYF
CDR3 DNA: TGTGCCAGCAGCGAAGCTTCAGCAGGCTCCTACGAGCAGTACTTC

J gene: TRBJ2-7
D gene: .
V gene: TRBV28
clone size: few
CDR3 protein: CASSFPDGTYEQYF
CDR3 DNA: TGTGCCAGCAGTTTTCCGGACGGGACCTACGAGCAGTACTTC

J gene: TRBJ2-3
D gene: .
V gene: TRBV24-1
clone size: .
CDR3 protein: CATSDLRGFRPDTQYF
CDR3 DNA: TGTGCCACCAGTGACCTAAGGGGGTTTCGCCCAGATACGCAGTATTTT

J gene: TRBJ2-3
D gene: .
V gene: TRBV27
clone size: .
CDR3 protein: CASSGSRTVDTQYF
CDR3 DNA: TGTGCCAGCAGTGGGTCCAGGACGGTTGATACGCAGTATTTT

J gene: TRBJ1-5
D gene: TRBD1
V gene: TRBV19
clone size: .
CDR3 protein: CASSMRTGTGSNQPQHF
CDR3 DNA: TGTGCCAGTAGTATGAGAACCGGGACAGGGAGCAATCAGCCCCAGCATTTT

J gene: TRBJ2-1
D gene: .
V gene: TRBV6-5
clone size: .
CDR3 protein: CASSNEPIGTYPNEQFF
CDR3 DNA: TGTGCCAGCAGTAACGAACCTATCGGGACCTACCCCAATGAGCAGTTCTTC

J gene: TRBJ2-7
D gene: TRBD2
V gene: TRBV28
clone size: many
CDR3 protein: CASKTSRGGIEQYF
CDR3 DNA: TGTGCCAGCAAAACCTCACGCGGGGGTATTGAGCAGTACTTC

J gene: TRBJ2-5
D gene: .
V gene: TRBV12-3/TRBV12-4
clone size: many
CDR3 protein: CASREDIRTETQYF
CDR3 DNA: TGTGCCAGCAGAGAGGACATTCGAACAGAGACCCAGTACTTC

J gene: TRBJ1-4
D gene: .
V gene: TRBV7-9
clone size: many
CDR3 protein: CASSTDRSDEKLFF
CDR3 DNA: TGTGCCAGCAGCACCGACAGGTCTGATGAAAAACTGTTTTTT

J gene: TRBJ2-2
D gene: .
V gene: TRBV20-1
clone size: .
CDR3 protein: CSAREPANTGELFF
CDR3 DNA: TGCAGTGCTAGAGAGCCCGCGAACACCGGGGAGCTGTTTTTT

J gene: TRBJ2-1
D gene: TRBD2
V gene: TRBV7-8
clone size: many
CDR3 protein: CASSLGLALDEQFF
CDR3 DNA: TGTGCCAGCAGCTTGGGACTAGCATTAGATGAGCAGTTCTTC

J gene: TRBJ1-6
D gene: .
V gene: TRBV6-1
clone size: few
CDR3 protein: CASRASRGGNSPLHF
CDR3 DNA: TGTGCCAGCAGGGCCTCCCGAGGTGGTAATTCACCCCTCCACTTT

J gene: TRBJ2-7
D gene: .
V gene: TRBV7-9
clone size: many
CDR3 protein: CASSSYRDEQYF
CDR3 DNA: TGTGCCAGCAGTTCGTACAGGGACGAGCAGTACTTC

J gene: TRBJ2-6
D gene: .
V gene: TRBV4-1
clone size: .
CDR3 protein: CASSSRAGLERGANVLTF
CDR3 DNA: TGCGCCAGCAGTTCAAGAGCGGGCCTCGAGAGGGGGGCCAACGTCCTGACTTTC

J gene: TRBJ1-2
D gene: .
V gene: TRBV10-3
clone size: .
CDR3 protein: CAIRPDSWYGYTF
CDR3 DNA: TGTGCCATCAGGCCCGACAGTTGGTATGGCTACACCTTC

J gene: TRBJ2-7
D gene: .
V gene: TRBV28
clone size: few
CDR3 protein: CASSGQLITSSF
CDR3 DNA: TGTGCCAGCAGTGGACAGCTTATTACGAGCAGTTTC

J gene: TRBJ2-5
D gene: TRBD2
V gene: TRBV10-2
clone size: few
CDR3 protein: CASRPSGTQETQYF
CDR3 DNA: TGCGCCAGCAGGCCTAGCGGGACTCAAGAGACCCAGTACTTC

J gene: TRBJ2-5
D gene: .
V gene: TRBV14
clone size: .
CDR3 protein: CASSQDIAGETQYF
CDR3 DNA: TGTGCCAGCAGCCAAGATATTGCTGGAGAGACCCAGTACTTC

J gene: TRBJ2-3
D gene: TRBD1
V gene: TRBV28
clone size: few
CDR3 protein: CASSDRGSDTQYF
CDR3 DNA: TGTGCCAGCTCGGACAGGGGTTCAGATACGCAGTATTTT

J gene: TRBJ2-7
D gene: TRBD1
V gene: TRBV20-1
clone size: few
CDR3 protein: CSARRDRASYEQYF
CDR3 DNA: TGCAGTGCTAGACGGGACAGGGCATCCTACGAGCAGTACTTC

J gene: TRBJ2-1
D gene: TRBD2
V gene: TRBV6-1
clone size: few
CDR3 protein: CASSYGTSGINEQFF
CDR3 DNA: TGTGCCAGCAGCTACGGGACTAGCGGGATCAATGAGCAGTTCTTC

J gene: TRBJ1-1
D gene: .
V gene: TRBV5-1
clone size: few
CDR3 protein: CASSLGAGGLNTEAFF
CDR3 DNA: TGCGCCAGCAGCTTGGGGGCGGGGGGCCTGAACACTGAAGCTTTCTTT

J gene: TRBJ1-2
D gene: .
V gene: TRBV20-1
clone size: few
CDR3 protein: CSAPGDWYGYTF
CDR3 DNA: TGCAGTGCCCCGGGAGACTGGTATGGCTACACCTTC

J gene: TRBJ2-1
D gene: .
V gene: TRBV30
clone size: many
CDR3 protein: CAWRAVFVQGYNEQFF
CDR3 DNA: TGTGCCTGGAGAGCAGTATTTGTACAGGGATACAATGAGCAGTTCTTC

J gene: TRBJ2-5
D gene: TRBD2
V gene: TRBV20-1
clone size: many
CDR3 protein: CSASGRREGGEQETQYF
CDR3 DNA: TGCAGTGCTAGCGGTCGGCGGGAGGGTGGAGAACAAGAGACCCAGTACTTC

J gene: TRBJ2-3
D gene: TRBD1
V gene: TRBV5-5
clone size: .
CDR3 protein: CASSLSRTGFGTDTQYF
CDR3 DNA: TGTGCCAGCAGCTTAAGCCGGACAGGGTTTGGGACAGATACGCAGTATTTT

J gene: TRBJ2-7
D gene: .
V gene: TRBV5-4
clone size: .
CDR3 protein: CASSGQIFHEQYF
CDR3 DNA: TGTGCCAGCAGCGGTCAGATTTTCCACGAGCAGTACTTC

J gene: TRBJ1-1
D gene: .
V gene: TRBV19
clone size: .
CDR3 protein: CASREVGTEAFF
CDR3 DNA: TGTGCCAGTAGGGAGGTGGGCACTGAAGCTTTCTTT

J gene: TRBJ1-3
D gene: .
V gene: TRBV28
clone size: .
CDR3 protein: CASSSLHDSRSGNTTYF
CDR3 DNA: TGTGCCAGCAGCAGCCTCCATGACAGTCGCTCTGGAAACACCACATATTTT

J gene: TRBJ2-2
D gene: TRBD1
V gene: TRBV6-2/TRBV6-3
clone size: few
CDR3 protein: CASRAARDRVNGELFF
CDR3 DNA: TGTGCCAGCAGAGCTGCCCGGGACAGGGTTAACGGGGAGCTGTTTTTT

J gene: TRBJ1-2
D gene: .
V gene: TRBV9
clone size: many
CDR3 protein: CASSAGGGQDYYGYTF
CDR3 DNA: TGTGCCAGCAGCGCCGGGGGGGGTCAGGATTACTATGGCTACACCTTC

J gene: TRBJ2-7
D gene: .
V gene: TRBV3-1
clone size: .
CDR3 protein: CASSQDYRVPYEQYF
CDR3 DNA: TGTGCCAGCAGCCAAGATTACAGGGTGCCTTACGAGCAGTACTTC

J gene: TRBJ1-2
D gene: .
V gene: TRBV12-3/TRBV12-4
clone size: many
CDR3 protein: CASSWIREPRYGYTF
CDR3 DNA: TGTGCCAGCAGTTGGATCCGGGAACCCAGATATGGCTACACCTTC

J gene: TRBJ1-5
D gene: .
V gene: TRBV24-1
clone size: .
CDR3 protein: CATSDPRSVQPQHF
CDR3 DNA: TGTGCCACCAGTGACCCCCGGTCTGTGCAGCCCCAGCATTTT

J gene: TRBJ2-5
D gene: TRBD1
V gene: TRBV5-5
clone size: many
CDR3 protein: CASSGTGQDGETQYF
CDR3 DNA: TGTGCCAGCAGCGGGACGGGACAGGATGGGGAGACCCAGTACTTC

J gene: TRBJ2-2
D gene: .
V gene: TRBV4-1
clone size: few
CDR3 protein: CASSQQGGNTGELFF
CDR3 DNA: TGCGCCAGCAGCCAACAGGGAGGGAACACCGGGGAGCTGTTTTTT

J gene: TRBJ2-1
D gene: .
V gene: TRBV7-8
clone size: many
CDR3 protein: CASSFGSERNEQFF
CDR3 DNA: TGTGCCAGCAGCTTCGGGAGCGAGCGAAATGAGCAGTTCTTC

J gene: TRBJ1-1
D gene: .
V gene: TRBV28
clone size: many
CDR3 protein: CASSLRSEAFF
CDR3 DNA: TGTGCCAGCAGTTTGCGGTCAGAAGCTTTCTTT

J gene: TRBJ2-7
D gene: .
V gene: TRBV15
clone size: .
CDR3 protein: CATSRDRSSSYEQYF
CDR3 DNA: TGTGCCACCAGCAGAGATCGGTCAAGCTCCTACGAGCAGTACTTC